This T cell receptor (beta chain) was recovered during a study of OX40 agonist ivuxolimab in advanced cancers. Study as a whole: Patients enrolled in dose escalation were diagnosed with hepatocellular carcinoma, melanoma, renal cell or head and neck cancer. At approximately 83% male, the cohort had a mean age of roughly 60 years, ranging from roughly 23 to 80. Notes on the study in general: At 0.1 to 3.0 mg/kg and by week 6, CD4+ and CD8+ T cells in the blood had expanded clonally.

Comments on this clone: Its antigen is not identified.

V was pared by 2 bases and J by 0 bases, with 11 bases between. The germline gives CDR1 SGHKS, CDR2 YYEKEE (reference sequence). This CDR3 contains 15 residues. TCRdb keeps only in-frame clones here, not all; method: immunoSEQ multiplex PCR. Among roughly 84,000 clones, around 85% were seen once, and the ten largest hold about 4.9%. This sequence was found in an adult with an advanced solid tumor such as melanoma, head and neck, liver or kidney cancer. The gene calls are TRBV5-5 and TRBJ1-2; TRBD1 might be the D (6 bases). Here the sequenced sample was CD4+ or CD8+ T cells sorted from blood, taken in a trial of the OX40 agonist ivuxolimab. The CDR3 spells CASSLTQGSNYGYTF. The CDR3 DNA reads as TGTGCCAGCAGCTTAACACAGGGTTCTAACTATGGCTACACCTTC.